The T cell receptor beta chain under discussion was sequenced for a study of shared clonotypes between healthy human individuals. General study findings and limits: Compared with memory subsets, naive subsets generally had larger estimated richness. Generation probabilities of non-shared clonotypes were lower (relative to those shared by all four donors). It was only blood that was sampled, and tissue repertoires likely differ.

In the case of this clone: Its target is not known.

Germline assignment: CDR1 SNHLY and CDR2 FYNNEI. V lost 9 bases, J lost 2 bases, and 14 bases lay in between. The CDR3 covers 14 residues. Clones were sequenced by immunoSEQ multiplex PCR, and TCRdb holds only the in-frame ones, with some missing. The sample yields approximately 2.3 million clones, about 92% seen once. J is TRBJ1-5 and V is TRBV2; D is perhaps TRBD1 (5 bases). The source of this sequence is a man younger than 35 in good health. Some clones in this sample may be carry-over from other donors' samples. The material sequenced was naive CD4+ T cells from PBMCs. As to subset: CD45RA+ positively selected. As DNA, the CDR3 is TGTGCCAGTCTCGGGCAGGGACGCAATCAGCCCCAGCATTTT. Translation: CASLGQGRNQPQHF.